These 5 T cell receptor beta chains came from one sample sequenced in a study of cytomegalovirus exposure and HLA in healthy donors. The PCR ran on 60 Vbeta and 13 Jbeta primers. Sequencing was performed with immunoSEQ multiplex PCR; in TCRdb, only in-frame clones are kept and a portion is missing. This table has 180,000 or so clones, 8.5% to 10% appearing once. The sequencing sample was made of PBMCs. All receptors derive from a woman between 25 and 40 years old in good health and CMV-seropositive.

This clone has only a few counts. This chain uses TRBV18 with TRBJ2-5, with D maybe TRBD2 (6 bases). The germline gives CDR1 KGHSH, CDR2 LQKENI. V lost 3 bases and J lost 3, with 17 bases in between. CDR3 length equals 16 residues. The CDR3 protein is CASSPQRARLEETQYF. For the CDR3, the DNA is TGTGCCAGCTCACCCCAGCGGGCTAGACTCGAAGAGACCCAGTACTTC.

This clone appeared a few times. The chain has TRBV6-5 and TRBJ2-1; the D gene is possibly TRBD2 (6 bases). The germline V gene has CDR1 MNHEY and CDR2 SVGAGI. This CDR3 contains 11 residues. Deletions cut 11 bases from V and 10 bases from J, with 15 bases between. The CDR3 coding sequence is TGTGCCTCGCAGGTCGGGAGAGAGCAGTTCTTC. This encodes CASQVGREQFF.

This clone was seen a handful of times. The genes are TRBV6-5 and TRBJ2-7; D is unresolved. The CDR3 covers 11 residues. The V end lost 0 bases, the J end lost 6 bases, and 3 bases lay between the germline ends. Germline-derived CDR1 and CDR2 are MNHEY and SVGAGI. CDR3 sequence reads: CASSYSSEQYF. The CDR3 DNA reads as TGTGCCAGCAGTTACTCGAGCGAGCAGTACTTC.

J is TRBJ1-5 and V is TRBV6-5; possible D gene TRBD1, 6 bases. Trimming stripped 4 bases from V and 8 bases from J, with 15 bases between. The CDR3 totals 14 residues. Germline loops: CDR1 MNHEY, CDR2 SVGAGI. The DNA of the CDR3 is TGTGCCAGCAGTTCGCGCGACAGGCAGGAGCCCCAGCATTTT. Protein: CASSSRDRQEPQHF.

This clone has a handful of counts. The CDR3 spells CASSLAASGRLQETQYF. CDR3 DNA sequence: TGCGCCAGCAGCTTGGCGGCCAGCGGGAGGCTACAAGAGACCCAGTACTTC. The J gene is TRBJ2-5, the V gene TRBV5-1; TRBD2 agrees at 9 bases. The CDR3 is 17 amino acids. Germline V CDR1 and CDR2: SGHRS, YFSETQ. Germline trimming cut 0 bases from V and 2 bases from J; bases unmatched to any gene: 8.